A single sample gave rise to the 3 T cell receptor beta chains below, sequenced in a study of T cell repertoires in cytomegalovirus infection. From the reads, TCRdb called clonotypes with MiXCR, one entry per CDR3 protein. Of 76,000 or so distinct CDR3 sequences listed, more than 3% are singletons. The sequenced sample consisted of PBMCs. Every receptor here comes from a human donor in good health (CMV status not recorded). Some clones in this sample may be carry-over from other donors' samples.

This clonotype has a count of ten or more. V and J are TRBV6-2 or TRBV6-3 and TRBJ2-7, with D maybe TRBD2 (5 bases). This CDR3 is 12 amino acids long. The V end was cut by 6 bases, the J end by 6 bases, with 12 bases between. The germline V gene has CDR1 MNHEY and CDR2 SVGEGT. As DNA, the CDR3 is TGTGCCAGCAGAATGAGGGAAAGCGAGCAGTACTTC. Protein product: CASRMRESEQYF.

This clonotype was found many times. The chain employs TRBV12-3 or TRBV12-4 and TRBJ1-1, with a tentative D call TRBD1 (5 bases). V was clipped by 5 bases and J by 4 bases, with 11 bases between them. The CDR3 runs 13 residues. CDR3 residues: CASSTGTVTEAFF. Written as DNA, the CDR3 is TGTGCCAGCAGTACCGGGACCGTCACTGAAGCTTTCTTT.

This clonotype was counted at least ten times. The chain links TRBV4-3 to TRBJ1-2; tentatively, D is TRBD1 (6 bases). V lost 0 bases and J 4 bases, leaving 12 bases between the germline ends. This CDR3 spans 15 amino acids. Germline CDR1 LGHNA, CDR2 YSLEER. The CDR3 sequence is CASSQELGAGYGYTF. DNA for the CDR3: TGCGCCAGCAGCCAAGAATTGGGGGCAGGCTATGGCTACACCTTC.